A selection of T cell receptor beta chains follows, all from one sample in a study of Ad26.COV2.S vaccination and SARS-CoV-2 variants. Only in-frame clones appear in the TCRdb table, and some are missing; sequencing was by immunoSEQ multiplex PCR. The sample has 410,000 or so clones; over 80% are singletons. The input for sequencing was peripheral blood, taken in a trial of Ad26.COV2.S vaccine versus placebo. These receptors were taken from a person aged 18-65 years who received the Ad26.COV2.S COVID-19 vaccine or a placebo. CDR3s include the opening cysteine and the closing phenylalanine or tryptophan. The D gene is left open where the match is weak. Not all rows give a size; the values are once, few, many and, for expanded clones, a class.

d_gene,abundance,v_gene,j_gene,CDR3aa,CDR3nt
.,once,TRBV6-5,TRBJ2-7,CASSYSSQPRSYEQYF,TGTGCCAGCAGTTACTCGTCCCAGCCCCGCTCCTACGAGCAGTACTTC
.,.,TRBV5-1,TRBJ1-6,CASSPLGEGNSPLHF,TGCGCCAGCAGCCCCCTTGGGGAGGGGAATTCACCCCTCCACTTT
.,.,TRBV19,TRBJ1-6,CASSVRDTKPSPLHF,TGTGCCAGTAGTGTGCGGGACACTAAACCTTCACCCCTCCACTTT
.,.,TRBV19,TRBJ2-7,CASSIGFRGPYEQYF,TGTGCCAGTAGTATTGGGTTTCGGGGGCCCTACGAGCAGTACTTC
.,.,TRBV7-6,TRBJ2-7,CASSQSGFRSYEQYF,TGTGCCAGCAGTCAAAGCGGGTTCCGGTCCTACGAGCAGTACTTC
.,.,TRBV13,TRBJ1-1,CASSEQGNTEAFF,TGTGCCAGCAGCGAACAGGGGAACACTGAAGCTTTCTTT
.,.,TRBV7-9,TRBJ2-7,CASSFWDGSYEQYF,TGTGCCAGCAGCTTTTGGGACGGCTCCTACGAGCAGTACTTC
TRBD2,once,TRBV12-3/TRBV12-4,TRBJ2-5,CASRSGRGETQYF,TGTGCCAGCAGGAGCGGGAGGGGAGAGACCCAGTACTTC
.,.,TRBV20-1,TRBJ1-1,CSARRNSEAFF,TGCAGTGCTAGGCGTAACTCTGAAGCTTTCTTT
.,.,TRBV4-3,TRBJ1-2,CASSQGQGHGYTF,TGCGCCAGCAGCCAAGGGCAGGGGCATGGCTACACCTTC
.,.,TRBV19,TRBJ1-2,CASSIGLGQNYGYTF,TGTGCCAGTAGTATAGGATTAGGGCAGAACTATGGCTACACCTTC
.,.,TRBV29-1,TRBJ1-1,CSVMRGPTEAFF,TGCAGCGTTATGAGGGGCCCCACTGAAGCTTTCTTT
.,.,TRBV5-1,TRBJ2-5,CASSLGNRVYQETQYF,TGCGCCAGCAGCTTGGGAAACAGGGTGTACCAAGAGACCCAGTACTTC
.,.,TRBV6-6,TRBJ1-2,CASSTGPQGLNYGYTF,TGTGCCAGCAGTACCGGACCCCAAGGACTTAACTATGGCTACACCTTC
.,.,TRBV11-2,TRBJ1-1,CASSQRYGVNTEAFF,TGTGCCAGCAGCCAAAGATACGGGGTTAACACTGAAGCTTTCTTT
TRBD2,.,TRBV19,TRBJ2-3,CASRNFAGGSTDTQYF,TGTGCCAGTAGAAACTTCGCGGGGGGGAGCACAGATACGCAGTATTTT
TRBD1,.,TRBV30,TRBJ2-7,CAWEKQGSLRISYEQYF,TGTGCCTGGGAGAAACAGGGGTCTCTCAGGATTTCCTACGAGCAGTACTTC
TRBD1,once,TRBV10-3,TRBJ1-5,CANNPGGQNPDYNQPQHF,TGTGCCAACAACCCAGGGGGCCAAAACCCGGACTACAATCAGCCCCAGCATTTT
TRBD1,.,TRBV6-2/TRBV6-3,TRBJ1-3,CASSYSPRDRASGNTIYF,TGTGCCAGCAGTTACTCGCCACGGGACAGGGCCTCTGGAAACACCATATATTTT
TRBD1,.,TRBV19,TRBJ1-1,CATRQGLNTEAFF,TGTGCCACACGACAGGGGTTGAACACTGAAGCTTTCTTT
TRBD1,.,TRBV7-8,TRBJ1-2,CASSLALGRGVDGYTF,TGTGCCAGCAGCTTAGCGCTTGGCAGGGGGGTGGATGGCTACACCTTC
TRBD2,.,TRBV5-1,TRBJ2-3,CASSLDTGGSTDTQYF,TGCGCCAGCAGCTTGGATACGGGGGGATCCACAGATACGCAGTATTTT
.,once,TRBV19,TRBJ1-2,CASSIPSRLSGYTF,TGTGCCAGTAGTATTCCTTCCCGTTTGAGCGGCTACACCTTC